These 20 T cell receptor beta chains were sequenced from one sample in a study of blood T cell repertoires in COVID-19. Sequencing used immunoSEQ multiplex PCR; TCRdb keeps in-frame clones, though not all of them. The sample consists of about 56,000 clones, around 92% of them appearing once. The sample taken for sequencing was peripheral blood. The receptors shown here come from a human donor in a cohort sampled during active COVID-19.

The CDR3 sequence: CASSVTGPPQPQHF. CDR3 sequence (DNA): TGCGCCAGCAGCGTGACAGGACCCCCTCAGCCCCAGCATTTT. The chain employs TRBV5-1 and TRBJ1-5, with D perhaps matching TRBD1 (6 bases). This CDR3 has 14 amino acids. V was cut by 4 bases and J by 6 bases, with 14 bases left in between. The germline V gene has CDR1 SGHRS and CDR2 YFSETQ.

Remarks on this clone: Other DNA sequences from this sample encode an identical CDR3 as well. This sequence joins TRBV4-3 and TRBJ2-3, with 7 bases that match TRBD1. Germline V CDR1 and CDR2: LGHNA, YSLEER. With V trimmed by 0 bases and J by 1 base, 4 bases remained unmatched. The CDR3 runs to 16 residues. As DNA, the CDR3 is TGCGCCAGCAGCCAAGAACGAACAGGGGGCACAGATACGCAGTATTTT. Residues: CASSQERTGGTDTQYF.

The V gene is TRBV10-2, the J gene TRBJ2-3, with 7 bases that match TRBD1. CDR1 WSHSY and CDR2 SAAADI come from the germline V gene. This CDR3 has 17 amino acids. Trimming took 6 bases from V and 0 from J; bases not matched to a gene: 12. The chain's CDR3 is CASRKDRQRASTDTQYF. CDR3 coding DNA: TGCGCCAGCAGGAAGGACAGGCAACGGGCTAGCACAGATACGCAGTATTTT.

The CDR3: CASSYPGTGAPGANVLTF. CDR3 bases: TGTGCCAGCAGTTACCCCGGGACAGGGGCCCCTGGGGCCAACGTCCTGACTTTC. The V and J genes are TRBV6-2 or TRBV6-3 and TRBJ2-6; 10 bases fit TRBD1. V lost 2 bases and J lost 2; bases outside the gene matches: 6. The CDR3 has 18 amino acids. Germline V lookup: CDR1 MNHEY, CDR2 SVGEGT.

This clone was seen once. The chain has TRBV5-1 and TRBJ1-1; D is ambiguous. The CDR3 runs 14 residues. Trimming stripped 3 bases from V and 1 base from J, with 10 bases between. The germline gives CDR1 SGHRS, CDR2 YFSETQ. The CDR3 DNA reads TGCGCCAGCAGCTCCAGGCCGAGGAACACTGAAGCTTTCTTT. Amino acid sequence: CASSSRPRNTEAFF.

V and J are TRBV6-7 and TRBJ1-4; 9 nucleotides agree with TRBD1. TRBV6-7 is flagged as an ORF with uncertain function. CDR3 length: 12 amino acids. Trimming at V came to 9 bases and at J to 6 bases, leaving 2 bases not matched to a gene. This CDR3 reads CARGQGYEKLFF. The CDR3 DNA reads as TGTGCCAGAGGACAGGGGTATGAAAAACTGTTTTTT.

This chain joins TRBV19 and TRBJ2-5; 8 bases match TRBD2. Unmatched junction bases numbered 9, after V lost 3 bases and J lost 3 bases. CDR3 length: 16 amino acids. Germline CDR1 is LNHDA and CDR2 is SQIVND (reference sequence). The chain's CDR3 is CASSIGGRGVKETQYF. The CDR3 DNA is TGTGCCAGTAGTATCGGAGGGCGGGGGGTGAAAGAGACCCAGTACTTC.

The chain recombines TRBV6-5 with TRBJ2-7; D remains unclear. The CDR3 is made up of 15 amino acids. V lost 2 bases and J 2 bases, leaving 13 bases between the germline ends. The germline CDR1 and CDR2 sequences are MNHEY and SVGAGI. The CDR3 loop reads CASSYVGASTYEQYF. The DNA for the CDR3 is TGTGCCAGCAGTTACGTGGGCGCATCAACCTACGAGCAGTACTTC.

The V gene is TRBV5-1, the J gene TRBJ2-3; maybe TRBD1 (6 bases). The germline V and J ends were trimmed by 4 bases and 4 bases, with 16 bases remaining between them. The CDR3 runs to 15 residues. In germline, CDR1 is SGHRS, CDR2 YFSETQ. CDR3 sequence reads: CASSTRQAEADTQYF. The CDR3 DNA is TGCGCCAGCAGCACCCGACAGGCAGAAGCAGATACGCAGTATTTT. Using reference TRBV5-1 and TRBJ2-3 for the parts outside the CDR3, the full variable domain is KAGVTQTPRYLIKTRGQQVTLSCSPISGHRSVSWYQQTPGQGLQFLFEYFSETQRNKGNFPGRFSGRQFSNSRSEMNVSTLELGDSALYLCASSTRQAEADTQYFGPGTRLTVL.

This clone was counted between two and nine times. One junction end disagrees with the germline gene, perhaps due to a read error. This chain connects TRBV2 to TRBJ1-5; tentatively, D is TRBD1 (6 bases). This CDR3 spans 14 amino acids. The germline CDR1 and CDR2 sequences are SNHLY and FYNNEI. DNA of the CDR3: TGTGCCAGCAGGGTACAGGGTAGCGATCAGCCCCAGCATTTT. As protein: CASRVQGSDQPQHF.

CDR3 DNA: TGTGCCACCGGCGGGACCCTATACACTGAAGCTTTCTTT. Protein product: CATGGTLYTEAFF. The chain has TRBV10-3 and TRBJ1-1; TRBD1 is a possible D gene (5 bases). Germline loops: CDR1 ENHRY, CDR2 SYGVKD. V lost 10 bases and J 3 bases, leaving 15 bases between the germline ends. This CDR3 has 13 residues.

The chain combines TRBV10-1 with TRBJ2-5; 7 positions agree with TRBD1. V lost 3 bases, J lost 3 bases, and 10 bases stayed unmatched. This CDR3 is built from 16 residues. In germline, CDR1 is WNHNN, CDR2 SYGVQD (reference sequence). The CDR3 coding sequence is TGCGCCAGCAGTGAAAGGACAGGCGGGCCCAAAGAGACCCAGTACTTC. Its protein is CASSERTGGPKETQYF.

The rearrangement links TRBV5-6 to TRBJ1-5, with D maybe TRBD1 (6 bases). The V end was cut by 3 bases, the J end by 7 bases, with 14 bases between. Germline values: CDR1 SGHDT, CDR2 YYEEEE. This CDR3 region has 14 residues. The CDR3 nucleotides are TGTGCCAGCAGCTCCACAGGGATTCAACAGCCCCAGCATTTT. Residues: CASSSTGIQQPQHF.

This clone has a count of ten or more. V usage is TRBV19 and J usage is TRBJ2-2; TRBD1 matches 7 bases. The CDR3 extends over 16 amino acids. Unmatched junction bases numbered 8, after V lost 3 bases and J lost 4 bases. In germline, CDR1 is LNHDA, CDR2 SQIVND (reference sequence). In DNA form, the CDR3 reads TGTGCCAGTAGTATTGGGGACAGACTCCTCACCGGGGAGCTGTTTTTT. Encoded protein: CASSIGDRLLTGELFF.

In its sample, this clone was seen once. J is TRBJ2-1 and V is TRBV3-1 (or the pseudogene TRBV3-2); 13 bases are a match to TRBD2. Germline assignment: CDR1 LGHDT and CDR2 YNNKEL (reference sequence). The J segment lost 9 bases and the V segment lost 4 bases, leaving 9 bases of the junction unmatched. CDR3 size: 16 residues. As DNA, the CDR3 is TGTGCCAGCAGCCGACCACTAGCGGGGGGGCCGGGTGAGCAGTTCTTC. This gives the protein CASSRPLAGGPGEQFF.

The chain recombines TRBV5-1 with TRBJ2-2, with 8 positions matching TRBD2. There are 16 residues in the CDR3. CDR1 is SGHRS and CDR2 is YFSETQ in the germline V gene. V lost 4 bases to trimming and J lost 3 bases; unmatched junction nucleotides: 8. The CDR3 bases are TGCGCCAGCAGCGAAAAAGCGGGGGACTACACCGGGGAGCTGTTTTTT. This gives the protein CASSEKAGDYTGELFF.

The chain recombines TRBV4-3 with TRBJ1-4; 7 nucleotides match TRBD1. The germline V gene has CDR1 LGHNA and CDR2 YSLEER. The V gene end was trimmed by 5 bases and the J gene end by 8 bases; junction bases not matched to a gene: 11. The CDR3 covers 15 residues. In DNA, the CDR3 is TGCGCCAGCAGCGGAGGAAGGGCAGGGGGAGAAAAACTGTTTTTT. Its translation is CASSGGRAGGEKLFF.

This chain uses TRBV19 with TRBJ1-6; a possible D gene is TRBD1 (5 bases). The CDR3 loop spans 16 amino acids. The V gene lost 5 bases and the J gene lost 0 bases, with 11 bases spanning the gap. CDR1 is LNHDA, CDR2 SQIVND, per germline (reference sequence). CDR3 DNA sequence: TGTGCCAGTAGTCCCAGGGCGAGCTCCTATAATTCACCCCTCCACTTT. Its protein product is CASSPRASSYNSPLHF.

The chain recombines TRBV5-1 with TRBJ2-2, with 12 bases aligning to TRBD2. Germline values: CDR1 SGHRS, CDR2 YFSETQ. This CDR3 region has 17 residues. J gave up 6 bases and V 4 bases, and 10 bases lay outside the gene matches. The CDR3 nucleotides read TGCGCCAGCAGCACCCCGGGACTAGCGGGTGTGGCCGGGGAGCTGTTTTTT. Translation gives CASSTPGLAGVAGELFF.

The chain recombines TRBV7-8 with TRBJ2-1; TRBD2 agrees at 10 bases. The V and J ends lost 3 bases and 3 bases, in that order; junction bases with no gene match: 5. The CDR3 contains 16 residues. In germline, CDR1 is SGHVS, CDR2 FQNEAQ. The CDR3 spells CASSFASGGGYNEQFF. Written as DNA, the CDR3 is TGTGCCAGCAGCTTCGCGAGCGGGGGGGGCTACAATGAGCAGTTCTTC.